The 18 T cell receptor beta chains given below trace back to one sample, sequenced in a study of blood T cell repertoires in COVID-19. Produced via immunoSEQ multiplex PCR; TCRdb's table is partial and in-frame only. The sample lists approximately 260,000 clones; approximately 90% were seen once. The sample was peripheral blood. These receptors were obtained from a woman aged 40-49 years with acute or convalescent COVID-19.

The chain recombines TRBV6-6 with TRBJ1-5; D not certain. CDR3 length: 15 amino acids. The germline V gene encodes CDR1 MNHNY and CDR2 SVGAGI (reference sequence). Trimming pared 0 bases from V and 5 bases from J, leaving 11 bases between. CDR3 bases: TGTGCCAGCAGTTACTCGCGGGCCGATGATCAGCCCCAGCATTTT. Translated, it gives CASSYSRADDQPQHF.

Only one count was recorded for this clone. The chain carries TRBV6-5 and TRBJ2-5; 7 bases match TRBD1. The germline V gene encodes CDR1 MNHEY and CDR2 SVGAGI. The ends lost 7 bases at V and 4 bases at J; junction bases unmatched: 9. The CDR3 loop spans 14 amino acids. CDR3 nucleotides: TGTGCCAGCACCCTAATCCGACAGGGAGAGACCCAGTACTTC. Protein product: CASTLIRQGETQYF.

This rearrangement joins TRBV5-1 to TRBJ2-5; the D is unclear. The CDR3 covers 13 residues. The germline gives CDR1 SGHRS, CDR2 YFSETQ. V was cut by 0 bases and J by 2 bases, with 5 bases left in between. The CDR3 reads CASSLGQQETQYF. Here the CDR3 DNA reads TGCGCCAGCAGCTTGGGCCAGCAAGAGACCCAGTACTTC.

The chain joins TRBV10-2 to TRBJ1-6; D is ambiguous. The germline gives CDR1 WSHSY, CDR2 SAAADI. V was shortened by 7 bases and J by 10 bases, with 17 bases between the two germline ends. The CDR3 runs 14 residues. Here the CDR3 DNA reads TGCGCCAGCAACCCGGGAGGAGACGAATCACCCCTCCACTTT. Residues: CASNPGGDESPLHF.

The rearrangement joins TRBV9 to TRBJ1-6; D call uncertain. This CDR3 has 14 amino acids. Germline lookup yields CDR1 SGDLS and CDR2 YYNGEE. Trimming shortened V by 2 bases and J by 7 bases, and 10 bases separated the two germline ends. The CDR3 sequence is CASSVSPGNSPLHF. DNA of the CDR3: TGTGCCAGCAGCGTCAGCCCCGGGAATTCACCCCTCCACTTT.

The V call is TRBV27, the J call TRBJ1-5; 7 bases align to TRBD1. V was pared by 0 bases and J by 7 bases, with 9 bases of the junction left unmatched. This CDR3 spans 16 amino acids. CDR1 and CDR2 from the germline V gene are MNHEY and SMNVEV (reference sequence). Here the CDR3 reads CASSLSGDREGQPQHF. CDR3 coding DNA: TGTGCCAGCAGTTTATCCGGAGACAGGGAAGGGCAGCCCCAGCATTTT.

The chain has TRBV29-1 and TRBJ1-2, with no clear D. Germline CDR1 and CDR2: SQVTM and ANQGSEA. V was clipped by 7 bases and J by 1 base, with 7 bases between them. The CDR3 consists of 11 residues. CDR3 amino acids: CSGSDNYGYTF. The CDR3 coding sequence is TGCAGCGGGTCAGATAACTATGGCTACACCTTC.

The V and J genes are TRBV11-2 and TRBJ1-2; D perhaps matches TRBD1 (5 bases). The length of the CDR3 is 13 residues. V was pared by 2 bases and J by 9 bases, with 13 bases between. The V gene's germline CDR1 is SGHAT and CDR2 FQNNGV. CDR3 DNA sequence: TGTGCCAGCAGCTTACGGTATCAGGGTAGCTACACCTTC. This gives the protein CASSLRYQGSYTF.

There are a few counts of this clone. The CDR3: CASSPQGGYNEQFF. The CDR3 nucleotides read TGTGCCAGCAGCCCACAGGGGGGGTACAATGAGCAGTTCTTC. The V and J genes are TRBV5-4 and TRBJ2-1, with a possible D match to TRBD1 (8 bases). The CDR3 consists of 14 residues. Germline CDR1 reads SGHNT; CDR2 reads YYREEE (reference sequence). V dropped 4 bases and J dropped 4 bases, with 12 bases sitting between them. The entire variable domain, with the rest obtained from reference TRBV5-4 and TRBJ2-1, is as follows: ETGVTQSPTHLIKTRGQQVTLRCSSQSGHNTVSWYQQALGQGPQFIFQYYREEENGRGNFPPRFSGLQFPNYSSELNVNALELDDSALYLCASSPQGGYNEQFFGPGTRLTVL.

The chain recombines TRBV18 with TRBJ1-1; the D gene is possibly TRBD1 (6 bases). V was pared by 5 bases and J by 4 bases, with 11 bases between. The CDR3 is 13 residues long. Germline values: CDR1 KGHSH, CDR2 LQKENI. CDR3 amino acids: CASSEKGGTEAFF. For the CDR3, the DNA is TGTGCCAGCTCAGAGAAAGGGGGCACTGAAGCTTTCTTT.

The chain is built from TRBV5-4 and TRBJ2-1; the D gene is possibly TRBD2 (5 bases). The V gene's germline CDR1 is SGHNT and CDR2 YYREEE (reference sequence). CDR3 length: 14 amino acids. V was shortened by 4 bases and J by 2 bases, with 10 bases between the two germline ends. DNA for the CDR3: TGTGCCAGCAGCCTAGCTGAGGCCTACAATGAGCAGTTCTTC. It yields the protein CASSLAEAYNEQFF.

V and J are TRBV19 and TRBJ2-3; weak D call: TRBD1 (6 bases). Trimming stripped 4 bases from V and 0 bases from J, with 11 bases between. This CDR3 region has 15 residues. CDR1 is LNHDA, CDR2 SQIVND, per germline (reference sequence). CDR3 in DNA: TGTGCCAGTAGTAGGGGGCTGGTTAGCACAGATACGCAGTATTTT. This sequence encodes CASSRGLVSTDTQYF.

Only a few counts were recorded for this clone. V usage is TRBV15 and J usage is TRBJ1-5, with 8 bases fitting TRBD1. CDR3 length equals 16 residues. Germline V gene lookup returns CDR1 LNHNV and CDR2 YYDKDF (reference sequence). V lost 2 bases, J lost 5 bases, and 8 bases stayed unmatched. The CDR3 here is CATSRTGTGTYQPQHF. The CDR3 nucleotides read TGTGCCACCAGCAGAACCGGGACAGGCACCTATCAGCCCCAGCATTTT.

This chain joins TRBV12-3 or TRBV12-4 and TRBJ1-2; D unresolved. Deletions cut 4 bases from V and 4 bases from J, with 10 bases between. This CDR3 has 13 residues. Here the CDR3 reads CASSWEAAYGYTF. The CDR3 region has the DNA TGTGCCAGCAGTTGGGAGGCAGCCTATGGCTACACCTTC.

This rearrangement joins TRBV13 to TRBJ1-1; 9 bases map to TRBD1. The CDR3 is 16 amino acids. Germline V gene data show CDR1 as PRHDT and CDR2 as FYEKMQ (reference sequence). V shed 1 base and J 8 bases; nucleotides not matched to a gene: 11. As DNA, the CDR3 is TGTGCCAGCAGCTTAGAAACCGGGACAGGGTGGGACGAAGCTTTCTTT. It is translated as CASSLETGTGWDEAFF.

This chain connects TRBV27 to TRBJ2-1; the match to TRBD2 covers 8 bases. The J segment lost 7 bases and the V segment lost 3 bases, leaving 11 bases of the junction unmatched. This CDR3 spans 16 amino acids. From germline, CDR1 is MNHEY and CDR2 SMNVEV (reference sequence). The CDR3 loop is CASSLRVAGMGNEQFF. The CDR3, as DNA: TGTGCCAGCAGTTTGCGAGTAGCGGGGATGGGAAATGAGCAGTTCTTC.

The DNA for the CDR3 is TGTGCCATCGATCAGGGGCCCCTGAACACCGGGGAGCTGTTTTTT. This codes for CAIDQGPLNTGELFF. V and J are TRBV6-5 and TRBJ2-2; perhaps TRBD1 as D (6 bases). CDR3 length: 15 residues. Germline lookup yields CDR1 MNHEY and CDR2 SVGAGI. V was trimmed by 10 bases and J by 1 base, leaving 16 bases between them.

The genes are TRBV5-4 and TRBJ2-1; no clear D. The CDR3 sequence is 12 residues long. Germline assignment: CDR1 SGHNT and CDR2 YYREEE (reference sequence). V dropped 0 bases and J dropped 6 bases, with 4 bases sitting between them. The CDR3 DNA follows: TGTGCCAGCAGCTTGGATAGCAATGAGCAGTTCTTC. It specifies CASSLDSNEQFF.